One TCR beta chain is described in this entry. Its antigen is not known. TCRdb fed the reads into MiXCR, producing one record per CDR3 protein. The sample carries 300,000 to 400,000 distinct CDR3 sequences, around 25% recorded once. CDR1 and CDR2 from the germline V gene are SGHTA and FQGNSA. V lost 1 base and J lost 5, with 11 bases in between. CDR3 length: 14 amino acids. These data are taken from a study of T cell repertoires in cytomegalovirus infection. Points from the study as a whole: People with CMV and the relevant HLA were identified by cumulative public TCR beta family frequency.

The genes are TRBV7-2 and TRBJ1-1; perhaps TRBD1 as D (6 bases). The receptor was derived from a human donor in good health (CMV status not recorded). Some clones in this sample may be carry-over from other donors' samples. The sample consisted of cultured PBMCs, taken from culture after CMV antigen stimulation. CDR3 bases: TGTGCCAGCAGCTTAGTAAGGGGGAGGACTGAAGCTTTCTTT. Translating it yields CASSLVRGRTEAFF. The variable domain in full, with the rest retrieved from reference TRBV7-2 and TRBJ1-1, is GAGVSQSPSNKVTEKGKDVELRCDPISGHTALYWYRQSLGQGLEFLIYFQGNSAPDKSGLPSDRFSAERTGGSVSTLTIQRTQQEDSAVYLCASSLVRGRTEAFFGQGTRLTVV.